Sequencing of this TCR beta chain was carried out in a study of Ad26.COV2.S vaccination and SARS-CoV-2 variants. Study context: Intramuscularly, Ad26.COV2.S was given either once or twice, 56 days apart.

Assay used: immunoSEQ multiplex PCR; TCRdb lists only in-frame clones, some missing. The sample comprises about 480,000 clones, around nine tenths of which are singletons, and 10% to 15% rests with the top ten. The treatment denotes: roughly 18 received Ad26.COV2.S at low or high dose, single or two shots; 5 received placebo; per-sample allocation not given. Repertoires come from day 63 after the first vaccine or placebo injection. An Ad26 vector expressing Wuhan-strain SARS-CoV-2 spike served as the vaccine. Trimming removed 1 base at V and 4 bases at J, with 12 bases between. Germline values: CDR1 SGHRS, CDR2 YFSETQ. The CDR3 spans 15 residues.

This material consisted of peripheral blood, taken in a trial of Ad26.COV2.S vaccine versus placebo. The chain links TRBV5-1 to TRBJ2-1; D uncertain. The TCR comes from a person between 18 and 59 years old who received the Ad26.COV2.S COVID-19 vaccine or a placebo. The CDR3 loop is CASSLIGAVYNEQFF. Here the CDR3 DNA reads TGCGCCAGCAGCTTGATAGGAGCCGTATACAATGAGCAGTTCTTC.